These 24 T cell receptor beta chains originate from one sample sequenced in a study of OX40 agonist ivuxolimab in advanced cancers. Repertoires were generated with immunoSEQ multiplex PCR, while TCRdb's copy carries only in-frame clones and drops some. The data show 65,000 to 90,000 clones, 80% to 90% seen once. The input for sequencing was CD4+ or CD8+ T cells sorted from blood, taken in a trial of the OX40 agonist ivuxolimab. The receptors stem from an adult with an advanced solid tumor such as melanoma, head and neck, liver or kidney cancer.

The CDR3 DNA reads TGTGCCAGCACCCCGAGGGGGGGCACTCTTGGTGGCTACACCTTC. This codes for CASTPRGGTLGGYTF. The chain couples TRBV6-5 to TRBJ1-2, with a possible D match to TRBD1 (6 bases). This CDR3 region has 15 residues. CDR1 is MNHEY and CDR2 is SVGAGI in the germline V gene. V was cut by 7 bases and J by 7 bases, with 22 bases left in between.

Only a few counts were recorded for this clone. DNA for the CDR3: TGCGCCAGCAGCCAATTTTCTAGCGGGAGTGCAGATACGCAGTATTTT. It specifies CASSQFSSGSADTQYF. J is TRBJ2-3 and V is TRBV4-1, with 10 bases identical to TRBD2. Losses at the gene ends were 2 bases for V and 4 bases for J; bases not matched to a gene: 6. CDR1 and CDR2 (germline): MGHRA, YSYEKL. This CDR3 region has 16 residues.

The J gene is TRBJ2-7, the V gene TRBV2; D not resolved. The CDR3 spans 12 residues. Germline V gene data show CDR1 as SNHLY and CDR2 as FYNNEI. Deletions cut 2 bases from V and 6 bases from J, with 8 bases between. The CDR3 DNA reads TGTGCCAGCAGTGAATATAGGCGCGAGCAGTACTTC. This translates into CASSEYRREQYF.

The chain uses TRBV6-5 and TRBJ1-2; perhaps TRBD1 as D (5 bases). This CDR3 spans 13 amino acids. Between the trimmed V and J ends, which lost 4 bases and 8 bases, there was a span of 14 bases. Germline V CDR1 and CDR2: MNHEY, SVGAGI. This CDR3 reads CASSSGPGDGYTF. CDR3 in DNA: TGTGCCAGCAGTTCGGGCCCTGGGGACGGCTACACCTTC.

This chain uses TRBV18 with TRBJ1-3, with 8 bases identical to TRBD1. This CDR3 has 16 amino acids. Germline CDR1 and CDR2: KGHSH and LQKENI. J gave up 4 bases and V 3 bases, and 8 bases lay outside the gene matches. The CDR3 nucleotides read TGTGCCAGCTCACCGGACAGGGCGGTTGCGGGAAACACCATATATTTT. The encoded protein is CASSPDRAVAGNTIYF.

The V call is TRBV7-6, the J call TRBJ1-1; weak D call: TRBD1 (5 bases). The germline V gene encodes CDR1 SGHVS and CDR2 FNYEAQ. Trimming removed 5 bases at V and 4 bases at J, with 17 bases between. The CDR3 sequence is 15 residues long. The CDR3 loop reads CASSQGPAGGTEAFF. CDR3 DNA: TGTGCCAGCAGCCAGGGACCGGCGGGCGGCACTGAAGCTTTCTTT.

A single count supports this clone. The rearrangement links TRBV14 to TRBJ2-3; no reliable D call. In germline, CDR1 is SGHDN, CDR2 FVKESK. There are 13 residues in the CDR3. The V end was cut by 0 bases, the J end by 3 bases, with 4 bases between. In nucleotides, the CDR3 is TGTGCCAGCAGCCAAGACAGGACAGATACGCAGTATTTT. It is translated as CASSQDRTDTQYF.

CDR3 loop: CASSLGVTSGKTYEQYF. In DNA form, the CDR3 reads TGCGCCAGCAGCTTGGGGGTTACTAGCGGGAAAACGTACGAGCAGTACTTC. The rearrangement joins TRBV5-1 to TRBJ2-7, with 10 nucleotides matching TRBD2. CDR3 length: 17 residues. Germline assignment: CDR1 SGHRS and CDR2 YFSETQ. V gave up 0 bases and J gave up 4 bases; unmatched junction bases: 10.

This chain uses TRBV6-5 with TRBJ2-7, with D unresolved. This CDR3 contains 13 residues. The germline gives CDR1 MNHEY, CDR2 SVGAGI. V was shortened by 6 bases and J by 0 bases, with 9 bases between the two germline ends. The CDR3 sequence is CASRTQSSYEQYF. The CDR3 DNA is TGTGCCAGCAGGACGCAGAGCTCCTACGAGCAGTACTTC.

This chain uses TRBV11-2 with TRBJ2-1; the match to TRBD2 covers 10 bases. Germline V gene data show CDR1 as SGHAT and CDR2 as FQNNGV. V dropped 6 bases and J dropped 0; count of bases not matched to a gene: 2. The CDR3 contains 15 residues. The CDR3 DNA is TGTGCCAGCAGGTCTAGCGGGAGCTCCTACAATGAGCAGTTCTTC. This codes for CASRSSGSSYNEQFF.

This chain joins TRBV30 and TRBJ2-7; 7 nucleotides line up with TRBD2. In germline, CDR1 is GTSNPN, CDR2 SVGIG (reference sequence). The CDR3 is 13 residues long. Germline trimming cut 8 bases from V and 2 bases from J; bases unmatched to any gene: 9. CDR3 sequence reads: CALSWEGPYEQYF. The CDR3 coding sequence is TGTGCCCTCTCGTGGGAGGGACCCTACGAGCAGTACTTC.

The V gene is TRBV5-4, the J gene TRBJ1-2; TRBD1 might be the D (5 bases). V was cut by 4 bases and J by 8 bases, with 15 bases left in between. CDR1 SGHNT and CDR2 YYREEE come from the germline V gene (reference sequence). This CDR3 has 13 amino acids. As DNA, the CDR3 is TGTGCCAGCAGCCCCGGGACGGGTGGCGGCTACACCTTC. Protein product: CASSPGTGGGYTF.

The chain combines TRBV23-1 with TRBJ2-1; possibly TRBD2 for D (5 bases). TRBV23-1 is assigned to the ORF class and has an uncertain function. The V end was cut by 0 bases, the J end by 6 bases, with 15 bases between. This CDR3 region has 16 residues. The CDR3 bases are TGCGCCAGCAGTCAATCCGGGAAGTCCCCCCCCAATGAGCAGTTCTTC. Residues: CASSQSGKSPPNEQFF.

DNA of the CDR3: TGTGCCAGCAGCCTCGACAACGGCAATCAGCCCCAGCATTTT. Translation: CASSLDNGNQPQHF. V and J are TRBV5-5 and TRBJ1-5; no reliable D call. There are 14 residues in the CDR3. Germline V CDR1 and CDR2: SGHKS, YYEKEE (reference sequence). V dropped 4 bases and J dropped 2 bases, with 10 bases sitting between them. Supplemented by reference TRBV5-5 and TRBJ1-5, the full variable domain reads DAGVTQSPTHLIKTRGQQVTLRCSPISGHKSVSWYQQVLGQGPQFIFQYYEKEERGRGNFPDRFSARQFPNYSSELNVNALLLGDSALYLCASSLDNGNQPQHFGDGTRLSIL.

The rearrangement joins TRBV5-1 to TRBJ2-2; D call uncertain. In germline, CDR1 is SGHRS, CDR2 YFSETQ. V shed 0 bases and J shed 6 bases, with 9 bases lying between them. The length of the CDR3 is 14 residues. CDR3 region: CASSLATVSGELFF. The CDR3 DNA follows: TGCGCCAGCAGCTTGGCCACAGTTTCCGGGGAGCTGTTTTTT. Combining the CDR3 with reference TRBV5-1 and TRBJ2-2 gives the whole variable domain KAGVTQTPRYLIKTRGQQVTLSCSPISGHRSVSWYQQTPGQGLQFLFEYFSETQRNKGNFPGRFSGRQFSNSRSEMNVSTLELGDSALYLCASSLATVSGELFFGEGSRLTVL.

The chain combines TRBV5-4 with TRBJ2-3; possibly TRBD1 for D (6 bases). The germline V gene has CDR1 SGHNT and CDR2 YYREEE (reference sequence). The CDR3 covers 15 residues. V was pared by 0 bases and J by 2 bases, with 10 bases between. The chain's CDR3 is CASSLAGQITDTQYF. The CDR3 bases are TGTGCCAGCAGCTTGGCCGGACAGATCACAGATACGCAGTATTTT.

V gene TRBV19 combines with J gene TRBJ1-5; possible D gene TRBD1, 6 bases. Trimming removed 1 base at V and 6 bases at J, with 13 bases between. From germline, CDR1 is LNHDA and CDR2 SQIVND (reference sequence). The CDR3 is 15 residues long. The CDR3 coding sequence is TGTGCCAGTAGTATAGGGCAGGGGCAGATTCAGCCCCAGCATTTT. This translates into CASSIGQGQIQPQHF.

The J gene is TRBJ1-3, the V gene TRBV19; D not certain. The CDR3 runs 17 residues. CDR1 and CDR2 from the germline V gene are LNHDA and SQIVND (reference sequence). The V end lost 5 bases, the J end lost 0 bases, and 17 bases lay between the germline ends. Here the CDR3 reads CASSEGQGNPSGNTIYF. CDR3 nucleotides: TGTGCCAGTAGTGAAGGGCAAGGCAACCCCTCTGGAAACACCATATATTTT.

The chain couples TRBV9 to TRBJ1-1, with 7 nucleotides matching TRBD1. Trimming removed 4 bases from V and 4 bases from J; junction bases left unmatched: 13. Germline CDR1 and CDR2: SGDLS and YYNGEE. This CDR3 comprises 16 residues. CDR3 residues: CASSPPKTGMGTEAFF. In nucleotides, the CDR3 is TGTGCCAGCAGCCCCCCAAAGACAGGGATGGGCACTGAAGCTTTCTTT.

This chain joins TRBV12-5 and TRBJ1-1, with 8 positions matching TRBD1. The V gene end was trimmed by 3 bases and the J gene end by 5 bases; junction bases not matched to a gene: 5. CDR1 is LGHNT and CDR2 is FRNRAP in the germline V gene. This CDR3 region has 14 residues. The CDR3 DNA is TGTGCTAGTGGTTTTCAGGGGGCCTCGACTGAAGCTTTCTTT. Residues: CASGFQGASTEAFF.

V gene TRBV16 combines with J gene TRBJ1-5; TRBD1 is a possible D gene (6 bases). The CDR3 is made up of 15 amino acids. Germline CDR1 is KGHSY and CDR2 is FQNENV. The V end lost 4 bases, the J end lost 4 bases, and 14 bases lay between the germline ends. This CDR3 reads CASSPPGVPNQPQHF. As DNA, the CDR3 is TGTGCCAGCAGCCCTCCAGGGGTCCCTAATCAGCCCCAGCATTTT. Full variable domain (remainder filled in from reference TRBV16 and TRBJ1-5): GEEVAQTPKHLVRGEGQKAKLYCAPIKGHSYVFWYQQVLKNEFKFLISFQNENVFDETGMPKERFSAKCLPNSPCSLEIQATKLEDSAVYFCASSPPGVPNQPQHFGDGTRLSIL.

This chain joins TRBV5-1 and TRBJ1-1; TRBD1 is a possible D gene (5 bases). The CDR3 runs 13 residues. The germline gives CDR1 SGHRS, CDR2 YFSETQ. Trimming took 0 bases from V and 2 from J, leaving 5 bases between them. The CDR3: CASSLGDNTEAFF. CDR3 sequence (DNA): TGCGCCAGCAGCTTGGGGGACAACACTGAAGCTTTCTTT.

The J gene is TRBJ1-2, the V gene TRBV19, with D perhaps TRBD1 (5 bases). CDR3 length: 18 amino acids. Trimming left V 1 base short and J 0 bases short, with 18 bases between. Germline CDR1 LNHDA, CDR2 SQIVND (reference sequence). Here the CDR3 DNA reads TGTGCCAGTAGTATAGGAGGGGACCCAGTCCCCTCTAACTATGGCTACACCTTC. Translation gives CASSIGGDPVPSNYGYTF.

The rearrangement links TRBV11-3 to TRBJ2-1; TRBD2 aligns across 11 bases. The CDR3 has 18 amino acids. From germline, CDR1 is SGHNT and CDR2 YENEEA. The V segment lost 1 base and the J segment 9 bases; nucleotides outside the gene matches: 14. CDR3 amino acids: CASSLGAGLAGFGGEQFF. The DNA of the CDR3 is TGTGCCAGCAGCTTAGGAGCCGGACTAGCGGGCTTTGGGGGTGAGCAGTTCTTC.